This TCR beta chain comes out of a study of cytomegalovirus exposure and HLA in healthy donors. Study-level findings and limits: Among the most significant clusters, several appeared linked to common viral pathogens in a later analysis.

The PCR contained 60 Vbeta and 13 Jbeta primers. Authors' analysis steps: Later analysis identified 88 million or so unique TCR beta chains, roughly 11 million shared. Sequencing was performed with immunoSEQ multiplex PCR; in TCRdb, only in-frame clones are kept and a portion is missing. D and trimming come from the DNA, and the V and J calls and clone size come from that table. The table lists about 51,000 clones, with less than 2.5% in the top ten. Note on this clone: Its matching antigen is unknown.

CDR1 is SGHRS, CDR2 YFSETQ, per germline. Trimming took 7 bases from V and 6 from J, leaving 20 bases between them. The CDR3 loop spans 14 amino acids. The sequence was collected from a female donor in good health and CMV-seronegative. V and J are TRBV5-1 and TRBJ2-7, with D tentatively TRBD2 (6 bases). The sequenced sample was PBMCs. As DNA, the CDR3 is TGCGCCAGCTCAGAGGGCTATGACGGGGGCGAGCAGTACTTC. Protein product: CASSEGYDGGEQYF.